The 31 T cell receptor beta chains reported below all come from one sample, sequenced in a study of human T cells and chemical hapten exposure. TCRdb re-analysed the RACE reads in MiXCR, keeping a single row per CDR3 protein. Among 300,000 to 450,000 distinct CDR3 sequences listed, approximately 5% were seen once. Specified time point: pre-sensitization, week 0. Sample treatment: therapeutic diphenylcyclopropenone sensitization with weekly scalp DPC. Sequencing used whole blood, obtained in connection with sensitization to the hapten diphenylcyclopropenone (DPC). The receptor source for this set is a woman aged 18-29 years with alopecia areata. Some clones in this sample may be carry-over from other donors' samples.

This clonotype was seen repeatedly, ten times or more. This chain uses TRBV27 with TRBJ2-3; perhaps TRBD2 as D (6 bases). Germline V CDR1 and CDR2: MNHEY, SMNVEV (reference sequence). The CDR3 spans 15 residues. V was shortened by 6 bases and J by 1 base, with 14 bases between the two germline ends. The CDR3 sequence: CASRTLGLRTDTQYF. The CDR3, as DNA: TGTGCCAGCAGGACCCTGGGACTGCGCACAGATACGCAGTATTTT.

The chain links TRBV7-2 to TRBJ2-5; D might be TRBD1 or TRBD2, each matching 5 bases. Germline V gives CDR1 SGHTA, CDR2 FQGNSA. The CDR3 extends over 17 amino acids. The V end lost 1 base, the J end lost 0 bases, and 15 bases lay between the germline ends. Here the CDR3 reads CASSLEGSGMYQETQYF. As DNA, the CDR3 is TGTGCCAGCAGCTTAGAGGGGTCGGGAATGTACCAAGAGACCCAGTACTTC.

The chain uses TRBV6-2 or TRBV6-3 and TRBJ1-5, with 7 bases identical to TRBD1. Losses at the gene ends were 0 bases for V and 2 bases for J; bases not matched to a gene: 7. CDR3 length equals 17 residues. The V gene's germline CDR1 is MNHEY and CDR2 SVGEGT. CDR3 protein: CASSYSKGAQGNQPQHF. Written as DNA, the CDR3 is TGTGCCAGCAGTTACTCCAAGGGGGCGCAAGGCAATCAGCCCCAGCATTTT.

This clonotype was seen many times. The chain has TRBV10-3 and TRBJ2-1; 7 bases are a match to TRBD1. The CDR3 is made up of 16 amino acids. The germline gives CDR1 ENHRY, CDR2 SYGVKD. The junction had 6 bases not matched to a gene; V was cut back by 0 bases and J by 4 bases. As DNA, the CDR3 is TGTGCCATCAGTGAGTCACAGGGGTGGGGGTACAATGAGCAGTTCTTC. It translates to CAISESQGWGYNEQFF.

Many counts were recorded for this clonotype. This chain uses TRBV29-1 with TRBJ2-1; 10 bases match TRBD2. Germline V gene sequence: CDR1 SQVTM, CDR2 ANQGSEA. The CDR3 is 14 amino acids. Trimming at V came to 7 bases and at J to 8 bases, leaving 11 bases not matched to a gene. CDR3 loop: CSATKLAGLDEQFF. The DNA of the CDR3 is TGCAGCGCTACGAAACTAGCGGGGTTGGATGAGCAGTTCTTC.

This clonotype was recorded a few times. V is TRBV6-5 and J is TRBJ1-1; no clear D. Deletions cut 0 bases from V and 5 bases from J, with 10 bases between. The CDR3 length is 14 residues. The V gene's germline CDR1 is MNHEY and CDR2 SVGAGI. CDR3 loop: CASSYSDEGTEAFF. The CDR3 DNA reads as TGTGCCAGCAGTTACTCGGACGAAGGAACTGAAGCTTTCTTT.

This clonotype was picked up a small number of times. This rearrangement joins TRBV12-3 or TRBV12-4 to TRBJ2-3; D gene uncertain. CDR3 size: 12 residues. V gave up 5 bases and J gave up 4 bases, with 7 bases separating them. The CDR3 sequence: CASSASPDTQYF. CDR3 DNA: TGTGCCAGCAGTGCCTCCCCAGATACGCAGTATTTT.

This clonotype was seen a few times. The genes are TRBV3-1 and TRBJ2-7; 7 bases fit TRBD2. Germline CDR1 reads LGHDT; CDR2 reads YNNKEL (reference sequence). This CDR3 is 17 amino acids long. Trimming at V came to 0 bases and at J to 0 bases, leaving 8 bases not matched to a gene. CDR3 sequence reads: CASSQDPGGGGSYEQYF. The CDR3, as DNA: TGTGCCAGCAGCCAAGATCCGGGTGGCGGGGGCTCCTACGAGCAGTACTTC.

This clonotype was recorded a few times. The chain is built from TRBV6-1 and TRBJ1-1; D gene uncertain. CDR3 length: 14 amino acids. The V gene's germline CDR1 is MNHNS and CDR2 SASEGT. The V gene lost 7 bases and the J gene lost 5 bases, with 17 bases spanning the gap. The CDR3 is CASIPHGDGTEAFF. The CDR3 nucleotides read TGTGCCAGCATCCCGCATGGCGATGGGACTGAAGCTTTCTTT.

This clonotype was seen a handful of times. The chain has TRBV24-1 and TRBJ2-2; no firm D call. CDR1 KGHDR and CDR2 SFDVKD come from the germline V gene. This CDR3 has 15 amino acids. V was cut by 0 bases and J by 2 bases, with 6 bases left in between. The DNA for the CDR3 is TGTGCCACCAGTGATTTGGGCGCTAACACCGGGGAGCTGTTTTTT. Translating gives CATSDLGANTGELFF.

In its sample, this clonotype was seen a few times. CDR3 nucleotide sequence: TGTGCCAGTAGTATCGGAAGCTCCTACGAGCAGTACTTC. Protein sequence: CASSIGSSYEQYF. V gene TRBV19 combines with J gene TRBJ2-7; D unclear. Germline CDR1 is LNHDA and CDR2 is SQIVND (reference sequence). The CDR3 runs to 13 residues. Trimming pared 3 bases from V and 0 bases from J, leaving 6 bases between.

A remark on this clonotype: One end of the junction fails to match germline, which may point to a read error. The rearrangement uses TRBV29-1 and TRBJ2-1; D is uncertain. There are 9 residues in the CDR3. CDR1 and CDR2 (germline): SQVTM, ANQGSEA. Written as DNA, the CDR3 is TGCAGCGTTGGCGCAGAGCCGTTCTTC. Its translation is CSVGAEPFF.

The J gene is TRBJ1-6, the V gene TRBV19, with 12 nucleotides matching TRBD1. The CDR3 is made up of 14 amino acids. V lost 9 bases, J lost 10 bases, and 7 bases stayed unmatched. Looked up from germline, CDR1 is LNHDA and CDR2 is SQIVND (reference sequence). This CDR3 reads CASAPGQGASPLHF. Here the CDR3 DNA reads TGTGCCAGCGCTCCGGGACAGGGGGCCTCACCCCTCCACTTT.

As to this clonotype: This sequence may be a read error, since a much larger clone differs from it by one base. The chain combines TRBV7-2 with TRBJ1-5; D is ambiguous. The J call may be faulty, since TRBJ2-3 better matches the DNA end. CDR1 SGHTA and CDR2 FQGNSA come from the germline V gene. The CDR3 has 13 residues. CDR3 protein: CASSSPGPWPQYF. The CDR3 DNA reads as TGTGCCAGCAGCTCTCCCGGGCCTTGGCCCCAGTATTTT.

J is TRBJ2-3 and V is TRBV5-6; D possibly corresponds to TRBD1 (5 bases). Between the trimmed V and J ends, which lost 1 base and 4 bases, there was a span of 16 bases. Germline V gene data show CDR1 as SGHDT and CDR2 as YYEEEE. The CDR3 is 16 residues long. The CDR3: CASSLLGVLSPDTQYF. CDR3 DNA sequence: TGTGCCAGCAGCTTGTTAGGGGTCCTTTCCCCAGATACGCAGTATTTT.

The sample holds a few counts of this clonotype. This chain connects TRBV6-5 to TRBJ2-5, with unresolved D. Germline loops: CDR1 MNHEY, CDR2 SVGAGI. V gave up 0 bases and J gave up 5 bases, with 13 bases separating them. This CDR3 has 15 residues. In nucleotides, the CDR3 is TGTGCCAGCAGTTACTCCCTGCTGGGTAAGGAGACCCAGTACTTC. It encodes CASSYSLLGKETQYF.

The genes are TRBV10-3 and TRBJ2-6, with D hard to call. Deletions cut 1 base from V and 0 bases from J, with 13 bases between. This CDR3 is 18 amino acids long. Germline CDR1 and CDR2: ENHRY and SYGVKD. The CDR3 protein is CAISELGRYNSGANVLTF. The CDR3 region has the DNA TGTGCCATCAGTGAGTTGGGCAGGTATAACTCTGGGGCCAACGTCCTGACTTTC.

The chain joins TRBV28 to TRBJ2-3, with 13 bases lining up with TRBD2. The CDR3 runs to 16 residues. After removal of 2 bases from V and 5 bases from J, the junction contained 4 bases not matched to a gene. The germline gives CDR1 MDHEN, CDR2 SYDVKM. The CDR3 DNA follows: TGTGCCAGCAGTTTAGTTCGGACTAGCGGGGGAGATACGCAGTATTTT. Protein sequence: CASSLVRTSGGDTQYF.

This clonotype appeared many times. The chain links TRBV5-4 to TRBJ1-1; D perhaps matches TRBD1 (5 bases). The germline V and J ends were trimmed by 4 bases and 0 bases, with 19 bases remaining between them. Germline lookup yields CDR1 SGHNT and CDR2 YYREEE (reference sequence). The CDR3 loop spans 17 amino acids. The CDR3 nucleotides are TGTGCCAGCAGCCGGGCGGGCGGGGCTCCTATGAACACTGAAGCTTTCTTT. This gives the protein CASSRAGGAPMNTEAFF.

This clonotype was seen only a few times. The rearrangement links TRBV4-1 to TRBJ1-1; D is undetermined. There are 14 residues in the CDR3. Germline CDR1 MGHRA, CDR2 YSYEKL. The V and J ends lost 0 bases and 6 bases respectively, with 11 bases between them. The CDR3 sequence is CASSQELARAEAFF. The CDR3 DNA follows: TGCGCCAGCAGCCAAGAGCTGGCAAGGGCTGAAGCTTTCTTT.

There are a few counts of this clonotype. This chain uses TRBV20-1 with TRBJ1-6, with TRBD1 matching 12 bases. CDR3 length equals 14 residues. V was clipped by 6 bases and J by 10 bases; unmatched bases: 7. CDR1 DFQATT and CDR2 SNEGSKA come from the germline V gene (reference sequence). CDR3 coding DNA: TGCAGTGCAACCGGGACAGGGGGCAGATCACCCCTCCACTTT. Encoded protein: CSATGTGGRSPLHF.

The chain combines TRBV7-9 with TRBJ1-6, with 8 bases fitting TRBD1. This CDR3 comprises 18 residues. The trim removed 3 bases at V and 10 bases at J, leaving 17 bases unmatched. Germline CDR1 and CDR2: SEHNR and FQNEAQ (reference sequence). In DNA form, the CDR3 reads TGTGCCAGCAGCTTCGAAACTAAGACAGGGGCCGAAACATCACCCCTCCACTTT. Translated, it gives CASSFETKTGAETSPLHF.

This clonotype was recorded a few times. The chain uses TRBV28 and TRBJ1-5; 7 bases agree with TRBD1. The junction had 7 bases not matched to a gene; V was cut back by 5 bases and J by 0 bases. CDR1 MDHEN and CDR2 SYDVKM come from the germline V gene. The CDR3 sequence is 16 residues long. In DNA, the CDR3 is TGTGCCAGCAGTCCGATCCGGGACAGTAGCAATCAGCCCCAGCATTTT. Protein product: CASSPIRDSSNQPQHF.

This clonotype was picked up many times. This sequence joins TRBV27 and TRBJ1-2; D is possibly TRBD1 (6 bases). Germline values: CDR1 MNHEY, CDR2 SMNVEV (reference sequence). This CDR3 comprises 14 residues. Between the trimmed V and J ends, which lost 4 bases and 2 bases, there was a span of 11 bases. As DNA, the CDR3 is TGTGCCAGCAGTTACGATCAGGGGAACTATGGCTACACCTTC. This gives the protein CASSYDQGNYGYTF.

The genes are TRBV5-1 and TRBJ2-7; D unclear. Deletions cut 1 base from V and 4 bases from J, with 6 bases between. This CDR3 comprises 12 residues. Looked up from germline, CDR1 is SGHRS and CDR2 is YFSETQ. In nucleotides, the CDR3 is TGCGCCAGCAGCTTGCCAGAGTACGAGCAGTACTTC. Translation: CASSLPEYEQYF.

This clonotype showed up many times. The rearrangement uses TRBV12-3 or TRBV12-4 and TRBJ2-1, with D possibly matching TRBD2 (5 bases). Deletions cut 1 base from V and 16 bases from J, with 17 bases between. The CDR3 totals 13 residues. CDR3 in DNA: TGTGCCAGCAGTTTAGGAGACTCGGAAGGAGGATTCTTC. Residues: CASSLGDSEGGFF.

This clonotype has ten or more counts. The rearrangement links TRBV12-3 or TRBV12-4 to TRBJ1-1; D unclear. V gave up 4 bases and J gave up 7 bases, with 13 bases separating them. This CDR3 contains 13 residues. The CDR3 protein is CASSSPPSFEAFF. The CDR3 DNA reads TGTGCCAGCAGTTCCCCACCCAGCTTTGAAGCTTTCTTT.

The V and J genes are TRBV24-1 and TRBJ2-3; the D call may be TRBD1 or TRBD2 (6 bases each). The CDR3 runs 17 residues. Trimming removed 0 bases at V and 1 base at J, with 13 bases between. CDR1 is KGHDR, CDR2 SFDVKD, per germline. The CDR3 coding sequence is TGTGCCACCAGTGATTTGGGGGACGGGGGCCGCACAGATACGCAGTATTTT. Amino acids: CATSDLGDGGRTDTQYF.

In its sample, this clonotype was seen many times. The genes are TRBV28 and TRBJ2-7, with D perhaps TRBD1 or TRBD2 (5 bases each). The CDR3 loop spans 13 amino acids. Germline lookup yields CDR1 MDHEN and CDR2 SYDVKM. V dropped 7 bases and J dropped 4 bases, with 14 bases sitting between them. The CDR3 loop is CASNPGRSYEQYF. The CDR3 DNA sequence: TGTGCCAGCAACCCGGGACGGTCTTACGAGCAGTACTTC.

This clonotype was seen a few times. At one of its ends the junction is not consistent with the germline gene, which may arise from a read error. The CDR3: CASSYFVSSEQYF. In DNA, the CDR3 is TGTGCCAGCAGTTACTTCGTCTCCTCCGAGCAGTACTTC. J is TRBJ2-7 and V is TRBV6-2 or TRBV6-3, with D hard to call. Germline V CDR1 and CDR2: MNHEY, SVGEGT. This CDR3 spans 13 amino acids.

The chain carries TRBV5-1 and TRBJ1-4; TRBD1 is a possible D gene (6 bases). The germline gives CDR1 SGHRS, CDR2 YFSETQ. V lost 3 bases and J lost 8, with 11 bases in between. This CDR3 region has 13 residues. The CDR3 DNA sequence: TGCGCCAGCAGCTGGCAAAGGGGGGAAAAACTGTTTTTT. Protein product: CASSWQRGEKLFF.